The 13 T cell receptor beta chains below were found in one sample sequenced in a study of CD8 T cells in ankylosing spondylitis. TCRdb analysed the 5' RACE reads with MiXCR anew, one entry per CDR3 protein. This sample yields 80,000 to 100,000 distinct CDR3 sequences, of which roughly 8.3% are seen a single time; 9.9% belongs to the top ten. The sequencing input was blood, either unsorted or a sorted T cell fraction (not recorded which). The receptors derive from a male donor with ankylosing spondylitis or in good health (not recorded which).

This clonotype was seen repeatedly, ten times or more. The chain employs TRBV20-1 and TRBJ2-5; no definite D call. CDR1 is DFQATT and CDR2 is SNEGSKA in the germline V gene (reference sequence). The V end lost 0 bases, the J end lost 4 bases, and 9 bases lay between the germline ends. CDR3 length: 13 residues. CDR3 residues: CSAREVMGETQYF. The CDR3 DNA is TGCAGTGCTAGAGAGGTCATGGGAGAGACCCAGTACTTC.

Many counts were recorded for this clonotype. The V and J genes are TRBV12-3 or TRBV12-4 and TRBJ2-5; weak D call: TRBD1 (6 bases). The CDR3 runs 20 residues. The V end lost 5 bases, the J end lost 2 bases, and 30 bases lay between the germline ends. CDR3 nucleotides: TGTGCCAGCAGTCCAGGACCCAGGGGCCCTCCTCGAGCTAATCAAGAGACCCAGTACTTC. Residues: CASSPGPRGPPRANQETQYF.

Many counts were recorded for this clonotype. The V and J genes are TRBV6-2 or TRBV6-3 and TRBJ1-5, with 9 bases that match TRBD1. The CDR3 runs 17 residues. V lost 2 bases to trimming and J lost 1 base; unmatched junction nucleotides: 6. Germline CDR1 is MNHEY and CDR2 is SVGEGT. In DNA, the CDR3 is TGTGCCAGCAGTTACGGACAGGGGAGAGGGAGCAATCAGCCCCAGCATTTT. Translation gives CASSYGQGRGSNQPQHF.

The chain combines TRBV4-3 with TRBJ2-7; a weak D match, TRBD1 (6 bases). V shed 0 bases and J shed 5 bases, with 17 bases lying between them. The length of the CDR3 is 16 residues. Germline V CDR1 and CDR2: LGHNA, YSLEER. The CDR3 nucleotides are TGCGCCAGCAGCCAAGATCCTTGGCAAGGGGGTGACGAGCAGTACTTC. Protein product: CASSQDPWQGGDEQYF.

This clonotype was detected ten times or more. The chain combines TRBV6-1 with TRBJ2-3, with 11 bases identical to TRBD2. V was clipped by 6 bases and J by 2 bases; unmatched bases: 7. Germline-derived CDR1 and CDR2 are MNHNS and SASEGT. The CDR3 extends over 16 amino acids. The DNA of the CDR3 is TGTGCCAGCAGGCGTCTAGCGGGGGGCCCCACAGATACGCAGTATTTT. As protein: CASRRLAGGPTDTQYF.

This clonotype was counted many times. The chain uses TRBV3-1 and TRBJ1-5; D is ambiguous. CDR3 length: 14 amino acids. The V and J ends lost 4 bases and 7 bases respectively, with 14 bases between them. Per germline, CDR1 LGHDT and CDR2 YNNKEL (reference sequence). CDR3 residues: CASSRDTGVQPQHF. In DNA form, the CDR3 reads TGTGCCAGCAGCCGCGACACCGGGGTACAGCCCCAGCATTTT.

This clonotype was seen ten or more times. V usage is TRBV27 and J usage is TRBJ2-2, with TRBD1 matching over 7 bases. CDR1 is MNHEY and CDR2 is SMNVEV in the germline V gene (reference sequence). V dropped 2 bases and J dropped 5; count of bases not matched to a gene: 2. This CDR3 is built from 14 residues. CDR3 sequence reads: CASSLVDRTGELFF. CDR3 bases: TGTGCCAGCAGTTTAGTGGACAGGACCGGGGAGCTGTTTTTT.

The CDR3 loop is CASSLVPSGSCDEQFF. CDR3 bases: TGTGCCAGCAGCTTAGTGCCTAGCGGGAGTTGTGATGAGCAGTTCTTC. The rearrangement joins TRBV7-9 to TRBJ2-1; 10 bases are a match to TRBD2. Germline trimming cut 1 base from V and 8 bases from J; bases unmatched to any gene: 8. Germline V gene lookup returns CDR1 SEHNR and CDR2 FQNEAQ (reference sequence). This CDR3 comprises 16 residues.

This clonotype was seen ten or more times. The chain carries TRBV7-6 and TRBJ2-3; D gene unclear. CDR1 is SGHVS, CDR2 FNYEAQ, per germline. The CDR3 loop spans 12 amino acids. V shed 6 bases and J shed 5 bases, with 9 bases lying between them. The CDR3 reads CASRGWRDTQYF. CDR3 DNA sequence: TGTGCCAGCAGGGGATGGAGAGATACGCAGTATTTT. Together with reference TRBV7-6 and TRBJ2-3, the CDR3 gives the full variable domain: GAGVSQSPRYKVTKRGQDVALRCDPISGHVSLYWYRQALGQGPEFLTYFNYEAQQDKSGLPNDRFSAERPEGSISTLTIQRTEQRDSAMYRCASRGWRDTQYFGPGTRLTVL.

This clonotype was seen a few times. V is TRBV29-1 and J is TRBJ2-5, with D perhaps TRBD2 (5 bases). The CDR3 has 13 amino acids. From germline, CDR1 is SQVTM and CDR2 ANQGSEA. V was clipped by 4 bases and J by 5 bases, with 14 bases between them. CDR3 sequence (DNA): TGCAGCGTTGCGCCCAGCGGCGGCGAGACCCAGTACTTC. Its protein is CSVAPSGGETQYF.

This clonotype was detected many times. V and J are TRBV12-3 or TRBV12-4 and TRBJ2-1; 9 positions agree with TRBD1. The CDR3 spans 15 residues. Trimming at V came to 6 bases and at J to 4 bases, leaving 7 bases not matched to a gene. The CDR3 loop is CASSQTGGRYNEQFF. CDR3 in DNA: TGTGCCAGCAGCCAGACAGGGGGTCGGTACAATGAGCAGTTCTTC.

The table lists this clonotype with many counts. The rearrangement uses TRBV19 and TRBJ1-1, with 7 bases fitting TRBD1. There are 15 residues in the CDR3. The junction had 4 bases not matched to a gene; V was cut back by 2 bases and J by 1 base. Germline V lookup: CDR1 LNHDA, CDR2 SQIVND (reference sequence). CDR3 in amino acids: CASSIWTGPNTEAFF. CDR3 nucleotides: TGTGCCAGTAGTATATGGACAGGCCCGAACACTGAAGCTTTCTTT.

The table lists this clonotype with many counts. The CDR3 is CASSRPGTGVNTEAFF. The CDR3, as DNA: TGTGCCAGCAGCCGCCCAGGGACAGGGGTTAACACTGAAGCTTTCTTT. The chain joins TRBV7-8 to TRBJ1-1; 10 bases are shared with TRBD1. The CDR3 sequence is 16 residues long. Germline CDR1 and CDR2: SGHVS and FQNEAQ. With V trimmed by 5 bases and J by 2 bases, 8 bases remained unmatched.